One and the same sample provided the 32 T cell receptor beta chains below, sequenced in a study of blood T cell repertoires in COVID-19. The repertoire was sequenced with immunoSEQ multiplex PCR; TCRdb's copy has only in-frame clones and lacks some. This table holds 150,000 to 200,000 clones, about 88% found once. What was sequenced was peripheral blood. Source of these receptors: a man in his 60s with active or convalescent COVID-19.

The chain joins TRBV7-6 to TRBJ2-3, with 9 bases identical to TRBD1. CDR3 length: 15 amino acids. V dropped 5 bases and J dropped 4; count of bases not matched to a gene: 7. Germline V lookup: CDR1 SGHVS, CDR2 FNYEAQ. CDR3 in amino acids: CASSPQGAGADTQYF. The CDR3 DNA is TGTGCCAGCAGCCCACAGGGGGCTGGCGCAGATACGCAGTATTTT.

The chain couples TRBV3-1 (or the pseudogene TRBV3-2) to TRBJ2-1; TRBD2 matches 11 bases. Losses at the gene ends were 0 bases for V and 1 base for J; bases not matched to a gene: 11. CDR3 length: 20 amino acids. The germline CDR1 and CDR2 sequences are LGHDT and YNNKEL (reference sequence). The CDR3 DNA is TGTGCCAGCAGCCAAGAGGGAGTACTTAGCGGGAGGGGATCCTACAATGAGCAGTTCTTC. This sequence encodes CASSQEGVLSGRGSYNEQFF.

This rearrangement joins TRBV19 to TRBJ1-1; tentative D call: TRBD1 (5 bases). V was cut by 7 bases and J by 0 bases, with 12 bases left in between. This CDR3 comprises 14 residues. Germline V lookup: CDR1 LNHDA, CDR2 SQIVND (reference sequence). The CDR3 nucleotides read TGTGCCAGTACCAGGGACTTCATGAACACTGAAGCTTTCTTT. It yields the protein CASTRDFMNTEAFF.

The chain recombines TRBV4-1 with TRBJ2-1; 8 bases map to TRBD1. Germline lookup yields CDR1 MGHRA and CDR2 YSYEKL. The CDR3 has 14 residues. With 1 base clipped from V and 4 bases from J, the junction kept 0 bases outside the gene matches. The chain's CDR3 is CASSQGDRYNEQFF. The CDR3 bases are TGCGCCAGCAGCCAAGGGGACAGGTACAATGAGCAGTTCTTC.

The chain has TRBV30 and TRBJ1-3; no reliable D call. CDR1 is GTSNPN, CDR2 SVGIG, per germline (reference sequence). The length of the CDR3 is 15 residues. Between the trimmed V and J ends, which lost 0 bases and 0 bases, there was a span of 9 bases. The CDR3 coding sequence is TGTGCCTGGAGTGTAGCGCAGCACTCTGGAAACACCATATATTTT. It codes for CAWSVAQHSGNTIYF.

This clone was counted once. The rearrangement joins TRBV4-1 to TRBJ1-6, with D possibly matching TRBD1 (6 bases). Germline lookup yields CDR1 MGHRA and CDR2 YSYEKL. The V gene lost 2 bases and the J gene lost 4 bases, with 18 bases spanning the gap. This CDR3 comprises 18 residues. The CDR3, as DNA: TGCGCCAGCAGCCAATTCATGGGTGGACAGAGTTATAATTCACCCCTCCACTTT. Translating it yields CASSQFMGGQSYNSPLHF.

The chain carries TRBV7-9 and TRBJ1-1, with 9 bases fitting TRBD1. The CDR3 totals 14 residues. The ends lost 5 bases at V and 6 bases at J; junction bases unmatched: 7. Germline V gene lookup returns CDR1 SEHNR and CDR2 FQNEAQ (reference sequence). The CDR3 reads CASSPRTGEAEAFF. Here the CDR3 DNA reads TGTGCCAGCAGCCCGCGGACAGGGGAGGCTGAAGCTTTCTTT.

This clone was observed once. The V and J genes are TRBV19 and TRBJ1-2; a possible D gene is TRBD1 (5 bases). Trimming pared 0 bases from V and 4 bases from J, leaving 9 bases between. The germline V gene has CDR1 LNHDA and CDR2 SQIVND (reference sequence). The CDR3 consists of 14 residues. CDR3 loop: CASSIDRVTYGYTF. CDR3 nucleotide sequence: TGTGCCAGTAGTATAGACAGGGTAACCTATGGCTACACCTTC. The full variable domain, rest sourced from reference TRBV19 and TRBJ1-2, is DGGITQSPKYLFRKEGQNVTLSCEQNLNHDAMYWYRQDPGQGLRLIYYSQIVNDFQKGDIAEGYSVSREKKESFPLTVTSAQKNPTAFYLCASSIDRVTYGYTFGSGTRLTVV.

The rearrangement joins TRBV12-5 to TRBJ1-5; the D is unclear. V lost 6 bases and J lost 5, with 11 bases in between. The CDR3 spans 13 residues. Germline CDR1 reads LGHNT; CDR2 reads FRNRAP. The CDR3 sequence: CASGLVPDQPQHF. CDR3 in DNA: TGTGCTAGTGGCCTCGTTCCCGATCAGCCCCAGCATTTT.

This chain uses TRBV5-6 with TRBJ1-3, with D perhaps TRBD1 (5 bases). The CDR3 has 15 residues. The germline V gene encodes CDR1 SGHDT and CDR2 YYEEEE. The V and J ends lost 1 base and 4 bases respectively, with 12 bases between them. The CDR3 region has the DNA TGTGCCAGCAGCTTGTTGTGGGGCGCCGGAAACACCATATATTTT. This encodes CASSLLWGAGNTIYF.

CDR3 protein: CASEIPGQNYGYTF. CDR3 sequence (DNA): TGTGCCAGTGAGATTCCGGGACAGAACTATGGCTACACCTTC. The V call is TRBV19, the J call TRBJ1-2; 7 positions match TRBD1. The J segment lost 2 bases and the V segment lost 8 bases, leaving 8 bases of the junction unmatched. Looked up from germline, CDR1 is LNHDA and CDR2 is SQIVND (reference sequence). The CDR3 has 14 amino acids.

This chain connects TRBV7-6 to TRBJ2-2; 10 bases line up with TRBD2. The CDR3 loop spans 20 amino acids. CDR1 and CDR2 (germline): SGHVS, FNYEAQ. V gave up 0 bases and J gave up 1 base; unmatched junction bases: 11. Here the CDR3 reads CASSLARGLAGVKNTGELFF. The CDR3 DNA reads TGTGCCAGCAGCTTAGCCCGGGGGCTAGCGGGGGTCAAGAACACCGGGGAGCTGTTTTTT.

The chain carries TRBV3-1 (or the pseudogene TRBV3-2) and TRBJ2-2; 8 nucleotides match TRBD1. The germline V gene has CDR1 LGHDT and CDR2 YNNKEL (reference sequence). The CDR3 runs 16 residues. V was clipped by 4 bases and J by 0 bases; unmatched bases: 4. The CDR3 nucleotides are TGTGCCAGCAGCCGTCAGACAGGGGCGAACACCGGGGAGCTGTTTTTT. Its protein product is CASSRQTGANTGELFF.

In its sample, this clone was seen once. The chain combines TRBV11-3 with TRBJ2-1; TRBD2 matches at 14 bases. V lost 4 bases to trimming and J lost 8 bases; unmatched junction nucleotides: 7. This CDR3 is built from 16 residues. CDR1 SGHNT and CDR2 YENEEA come from the germline V gene. The CDR3 DNA reads as TGTGCCAGCAGCTCGGGACTAGCGGGGGTAGTTGATGAGCAGTTCTTC. This translates into CASSSGLAGVVDEQFF.

CDR3 DNA sequence: TGTGCCAGTAGTATATCGGGGTTCGCTGGAAACACCATATATTTT. Translation gives CASSISGFAGNTIYF. This rearrangement joins TRBV19 to TRBJ1-3; D unclear. This CDR3 region has 15 residues. Germline V gene lookup returns CDR1 LNHDA and CDR2 SQIVND (reference sequence). Trimming removed 2 bases at V and 2 bases at J, with 10 bases between.

This clone was detected once. This chain joins TRBV10-1 and TRBJ1-1, with 9 bases that match TRBD1. The CDR3 covers 13 residues. CDR1 is WNHNN and CDR2 is SYGVQD in the germline V gene (reference sequence). The V and J ends lost 5 bases and 8 bases, in that order; junction bases with no gene match: 6. CDR3 residues: CASSRTGESEAFF. CDR3 nucleotides: TGCGCCAGCAGTAGGACAGGGGAATCCGAAGCTTTCTTT.

The V and J genes are TRBV19 and TRBJ2-2, with TRBD2 as a possible D gene (6 bases). This CDR3 region has 16 residues. V lost 7 bases and J lost 1, with 16 bases in between. Germline CDR1 and CDR2: LNHDA and SQIVND (reference sequence). CDR3 nucleotides: TGTGCCAGTACTGCATTGGGTAGCGGGAACACCGGGGAGCTGTTTTTT. Translated, it gives CASTALGSGNTGELFF.

This clone was seen a handful of times. The chain couples TRBV10-3 to TRBJ1-5; 7 positions agree with TRBD1. J lost 7 bases, V lost 10 bases, and 10 bases had no gene match. Per germline, CDR1 ENHRY and CDR2 SYGVKD. The CDR3 is 13 residues long. CDR3 residues: CASGGGADQPQHF. The CDR3 region has the DNA TGTGCCAGCGGAGGGGGCGCGGACCAGCCCCAGCATTTT.

The chain couples TRBV10-3 to TRBJ2-2, with 9 positions matching TRBD2. The junction had 0 bases not matched to a gene; V was cut back by 2 bases and J by 5 bases. Per germline, CDR1 ENHRY and CDR2 SYGVKD. The CDR3 covers 14 residues. The CDR3 loop is CAISEGLATGELFF. CDR3 bases: TGTGCCATCAGTGAGGGACTAGCGACCGGGGAGCTGTTTTTT.

The chain couples TRBV9 to TRBJ1-5; 10 bases are shared with TRBD1. Germline assignment: CDR1 SGDLS and CDR2 YYNGEE. This CDR3 region has 14 residues. The V and J ends lost 3 bases and 7 bases, in that order; junction bases with no gene match: 4. Here the CDR3 reads CASSEGQGGQPQHF. As DNA, the CDR3 is TGTGCCAGCAGCGAAGGACAGGGGGGACAGCCCCAGCATTTT.

The chain recombines TRBV2 with TRBJ2-5; D not certain. This CDR3 spans 12 amino acids. CDR1 SNHLY and CDR2 FYNNEI come from the germline V gene. V dropped 5 bases and J dropped 5 bases, with 9 bases sitting between them. The chain's CDR3 is CASSPYPETQYF. The CDR3 coding sequence is TGTGCCAGCAGTCCCTACCCGGAGACCCAGTACTTC.

V usage is TRBV27 and J usage is TRBJ2-7, with 9 bases identical to TRBD1. Germline lookup yields CDR1 MNHEY and CDR2 SMNVEV (reference sequence). The CDR3 runs 13 residues. Trimming removed 5 bases from V and 4 bases from J; junction bases left unmatched: 3. This CDR3 is CASSADRGYEQYF. CDR3 nucleotides: TGTGCCAGCAGTGCGGACAGGGGATACGAGCAGTACTTC.

The chain uses TRBV19 and TRBJ2-7; 7 nucleotides align to TRBD1. In germline, CDR1 is LNHDA, CDR2 SQIVND (reference sequence). The CDR3 is 16 amino acids. V was pared by 5 bases and J by 0 bases, with 10 bases of the junction left unmatched. In DNA form, the CDR3 reads TGTGCCAGTAGTCCGGACAGGCGTCCGAGCTCCTACGAGCAGTACTTC. Residues: CASSPDRRPSSYEQYF.

The V gene is TRBV19, the J gene TRBJ1-5; 9 bases align to TRBD1. Germline assignment: CDR1 LNHDA and CDR2 SQIVND (reference sequence). The CDR3 loop spans 15 amino acids. J lost 7 bases, V lost 4 bases, and 8 bases had no gene match. CDR3 bases: TGTGCCAGTAGTACCTGGGACAGGGCGCGGCAGCCCCAGCATTTT. It translates to CASSTWDRARQPQHF.

The V and J genes are TRBV12-3 or TRBV12-4 and TRBJ2-1; D is unclear. Trimming pared 3 bases from V and 12 bases from J, leaving 12 bases between. This CDR3 comprises 12 residues. CDR3 in DNA: TGTGCCAGCAGTTTTGTTGGGCAAGGGCAGTTCTTC. This sequence encodes CASSFVGQGQFF.

J is TRBJ2-3 and V is TRBV7-8, with 12 bases identical to TRBD2. Germline CDR1 and CDR2: SGHVS and FQNEAQ. V gave up 5 bases and J gave up 1 base; unmatched junction bases: 7. This CDR3 has 17 amino acids. The CDR3 DNA reads TGTGCCAGCAGCCTGCCCACTAGCGGGGGGCGCACAGATACGCAGTATTTT. This sequence encodes CASSLPTSGGRTDTQYF.

The chain recombines TRBV3-1 (or the pseudogene TRBV3-2) with TRBJ2-1; D remains unclear. Germline V lookup: CDR1 LGHDT, CDR2 YNNKEL (reference sequence). The CDR3 consists of 18 residues. Trimming removed 1 base from V and 0 bases from J, with 16 bases in between. The CDR3 spells CASSQGLVRSSSYNEQFF. The CDR3 DNA reads as TGTGCCAGCAGCCAAGGGCTGGTCAGGTCCAGCTCCTACAATGAGCAGTTCTTC.

CDR3 protein: CASSFLSGRASGSYEQYF. Here the CDR3 DNA reads TGCGCCAGCAGCTTTCTTAGCGGGAGGGCCTCCGGCTCCTACGAGCAGTACTTC. V gene TRBV5-1 combines with J gene TRBJ2-7; 11 bases align to TRBD2. The CDR3 consists of 18 residues. Unmatched junction bases numbered 10, after V lost 2 bases and J lost 0 bases. The germline CDR1 and CDR2 sequences are SGHRS and YFSETQ.

The rearrangement joins TRBV19 to TRBJ2-1, with a tentative D call TRBD1 (5 bases). CDR1 and CDR2 from the germline V gene are LNHDA and SQIVND (reference sequence). The germline V and J ends were trimmed by 10 bases and 3 bases, with 19 bases remaining between them. The length of the CDR3 is 15 residues. The CDR3 nucleotides are TGTGCCACCCGAGAGTGGACAAGGAACTACAATGAGCAGTTCTTC. Translation gives CATREWTRNYNEQFF.

V is TRBV19 and J is TRBJ1-2; possibly TRBD1 for D (6 bases). This CDR3 is built from 12 residues. The V end was cut by 8 bases, the J end by 3 bases, with 10 bases between. Germline V gene sequence: CDR1 LNHDA, CDR2 SQIVND (reference sequence). CDR3 in DNA: TGTGCCAGTCACAGGGAATACTATGGCTACACCTTC. It codes for CASHREYYGYTF.

The chain has TRBV28 and TRBJ1-2; 8 bases are shared with TRBD1. CDR3 length: 16 amino acids. V trimming: 2 bases; J trimming: 6 bases; junction bases outside the gene matches: 11. CDR1 is MDHEN, CDR2 SYDVKM, per germline. The CDR3 DNA reads as TGTGCCAGCAGTTTAGCGGACAGGGAGGCCCGCAATGGCTACACCTTC. This encodes CASSLADREARNGYTF.

The chain has TRBV6-5 and TRBJ1-6; D is uncertain. The germline V and J ends were trimmed by 2 bases and 4 bases, with 12 bases remaining between them. There are 16 residues in the CDR3. Per germline, CDR1 MNHEY and CDR2 SVGAGI. CDR3 nucleotides: TGTGCCAGCAGTTACGAGGGAGGCAGATATAATTCACCCCTCCACTTT. This codes for CASSYEGGRYNSPLHF.